Included here is one TCR beta chain sequence, with context. The sample originates from a study of blood T cell repertoires in COVID-19. Participant-given clinical history determined each cohort assignment. Original processing methods: Nucleated cell counts were estimated from reference gene primer amplification. Clones were sequenced by immunoSEQ multiplex PCR, and TCRdb holds only the in-frame ones, with some missing. V, J and clone size were drawn from that table, and D and trimming were deduced from the DNA. The sample carries fewer than 250,000 clones, around 80% recorded once. In germline, CDR1 is SGHRS, CDR2 YFSETQ. The CDR3 runs 11 residues. Trimming stripped 1 base from V and 6 bases from J, with 4 bases between.

The sequence was collected from a woman aged 45-60 years with acute COVID-19. The gene calls are TRBV5-1 and TRBJ1-1; no clear D gene. Sequencing input: PBMCs or T cells enriched from blood (not recorded which). The CDR3 DNA is TGCGCCAGCAGCTTGCTTCCTGAAGCTTTCTTT. This translates into CASSLLPEAFF. The whole variable domain, remainder taken from reference TRBV5-1 and TRBJ1-1, is KAGVTQTPRYLIKTRGQQVTLSCSPISGHRSVSWYQQTPGQGLQFLFEYFSETQRNKGNFPGRFSGRQFSNSRSEMNVSTLELGDSALYLCASSLLPEAFFGQGTRLTVV.